This T cell receptor beta chain was recovered during a study of OX40 agonist ivuxolimab in advanced cancers. Study-wide context: Anti-PD-1, anti-PD-L1 or anti-CTLA-4 therapy given earlier was allowed, and around 40% had some. Study results and caveats: CD8+ T cells (on average) carried more expanded clones than CD4+ T cells.

Profiling relied on immunoSEQ multiplex PCR, and the TCRdb table lists in-frame clones only, not all of them. Of about 67,000 clones in the sample, over 80% were seen once. About this clone: The antigen is unknown.

The germline V gene has CDR1 SEHNR and CDR2 FQNEAQ (reference sequence). This CDR3 region has 14 residues. With V trimmed by 5 bases and J by 4 bases, 6 bases remained unmatched. The receptor was isolated from an adult with an advanced solid tumor such as melanoma, head and neck, liver or kidney cancer. The V gene is TRBV7-9, the J gene TRBJ2-7; 9 bases agree with TRBD2. Specimen: CD4+ or CD8+ T cells sorted from blood, collected in a trial of the OX40 agonist ivuxolimab. CDR3 protein: CASSPAGGPYEQYF. The DNA for the CDR3 is TGTGCCAGCAGCCCGGCGGGAGGGCCTTACGAGCAGTACTTC.